This record looks at one T cell receptor beta chain sequence and its context. Its antigen is unidentified. This sample is drawn from a study of cytotoxic CD8 clonotypes in ibrutinib-treated CLL. The data were produced by immunoSEQ multiplex PCR, yet TCRdb's version contains in-frame clones alone and is incomplete. The sample includes 160,000 or so clones, 84% of them seen just once. General observations from the study: Having risen at ibrutinib response, clonality had fallen back toward baseline by progression.

CDR1 SGHAT and CDR2 FQDESV come from the germline V gene (reference sequence). The CDR3 is 15 residues long. V lost 5 bases and J 0 bases, leaving 8 bases between the germline ends. The chain couples TRBV11-1 to TRBJ2-6; no clear D gene. The material sequenced was PBMCs, taken after 24 months of ibrutinib treatment. This clonotype was sampled from a human donor with chronic lymphocytic leukemia. This CDR3 reads CASSLSLSGANVLTF. The CDR3 DNA is TGTGCCAGCAGCCTAAGTCTCTCTGGGGCCAACGTCCTGACTTTC.